This T cell receptor beta chain was recovered during a study of blood T cell repertoires in COVID-19. Overall study context: Acute-phase and convalescent COVID-19 samples originated in the United States, Italy and Spain.

Participants were aged roughly 18 to 100 years from roughly 25 US areas. Participants' reported clinical history set cohort assignment. Original handling: For nucleated cells, counts were estimated from reference gene primer amplification. Data came from immunoSEQ multiplex PCR; TCRdb stores just in-frame clones and leaves some out. V, J and clone size derive from that table, while D and trimming were established from the DNA sequence. The table records 250,000 or so clones, 83% of them present only once. V was trimmed by 7 bases and J by 3 bases, leaving 18 bases between them. There are 15 residues in the CDR3. Germline loops: CDR1 LGHNT, CDR2 FRNRAP.

This clonotype was sampled from a woman in her thirties or forties who had been exposed to COVID-19. Sample: PBMCs or T cells enriched from blood (not recorded which). V gene TRBV12-5 combines with J gene TRBJ1-2, with D perhaps TRBD1 (5 bases). CDR3 residues: CASVTRGGRDYGYTF. DNA of the CDR3: TGTGCTAGTGTTACTAGGGGAGGGAGAGACTATGGCTACACCTTC.